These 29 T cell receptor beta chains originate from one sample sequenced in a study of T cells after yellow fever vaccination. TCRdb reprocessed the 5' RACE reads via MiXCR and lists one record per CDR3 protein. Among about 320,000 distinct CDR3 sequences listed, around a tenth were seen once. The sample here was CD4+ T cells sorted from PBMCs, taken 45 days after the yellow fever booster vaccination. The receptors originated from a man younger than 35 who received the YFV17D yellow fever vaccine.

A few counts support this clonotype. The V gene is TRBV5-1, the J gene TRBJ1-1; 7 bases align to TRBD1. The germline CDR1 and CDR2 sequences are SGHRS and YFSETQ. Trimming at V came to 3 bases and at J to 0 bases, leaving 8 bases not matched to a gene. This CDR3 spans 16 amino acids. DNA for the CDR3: TGCGCCAGCAGCTCCGGGACAGTCCATATGAACACTGAAGCTTTCTTT. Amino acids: CASSSGTVHMNTEAFF.

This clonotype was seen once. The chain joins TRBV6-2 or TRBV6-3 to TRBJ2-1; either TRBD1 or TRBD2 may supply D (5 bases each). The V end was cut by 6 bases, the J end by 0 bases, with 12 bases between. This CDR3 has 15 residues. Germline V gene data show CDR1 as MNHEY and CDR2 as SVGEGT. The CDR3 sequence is CASRTWGSSYNEQFF. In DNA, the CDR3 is TGTGCCAGCAGAACCTGGGGGAGCTCCTACAATGAGCAGTTCTTC.

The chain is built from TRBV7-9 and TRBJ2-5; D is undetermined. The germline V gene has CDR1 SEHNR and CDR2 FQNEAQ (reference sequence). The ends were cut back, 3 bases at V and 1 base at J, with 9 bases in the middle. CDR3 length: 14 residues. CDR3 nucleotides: TGTGCCAGCAGCTTTAGCCAGGTCCAAGAGACCCAGTACTTC. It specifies CASSFSQVQETQYF.

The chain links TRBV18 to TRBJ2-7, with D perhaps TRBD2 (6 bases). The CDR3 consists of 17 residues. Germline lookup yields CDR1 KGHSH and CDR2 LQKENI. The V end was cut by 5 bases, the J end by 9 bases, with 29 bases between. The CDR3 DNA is TGTGCCAGCTCATCGCTGCCTGGAGGGGCCTCGGAGCTTTCGCAGTACGTC. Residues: CASSSLPGGASELSQYV.

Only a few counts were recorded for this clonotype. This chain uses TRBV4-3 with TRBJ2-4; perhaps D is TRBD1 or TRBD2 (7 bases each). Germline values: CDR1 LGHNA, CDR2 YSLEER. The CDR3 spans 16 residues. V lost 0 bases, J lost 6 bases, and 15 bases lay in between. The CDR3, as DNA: TGCGCCAGCAGCCAAGATATCGCCAGGGGGGGAAACATTCAGTACTTC. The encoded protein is CASSQDIARGGNIQYF.

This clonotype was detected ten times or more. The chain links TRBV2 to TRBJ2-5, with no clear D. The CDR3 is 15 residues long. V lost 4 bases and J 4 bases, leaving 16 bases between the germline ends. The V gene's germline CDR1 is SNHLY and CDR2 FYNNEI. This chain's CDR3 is CASSVQGSKGETQYF. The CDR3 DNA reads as TGTGCCAGCAGTGTCCAAGGATCAAAGGGAGAGACCCAGTACTTC.

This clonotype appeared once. CDR3 amino acids: CSATDRADTGELFF. DNA of the CDR3: TGCAGTGCTACGGACAGAGCAGACACCGGGGAGCTGTTTTTT. The chain recombines TRBV20-1 with TRBJ2-2; possible D gene TRBD1, 6 bases. Trimming left V 4 bases short and J 3 bases short, with 12 bases between. CDR3 length: 14 amino acids. Germline assignment: CDR1 DFQATT and CDR2 SNEGSKA (reference sequence).

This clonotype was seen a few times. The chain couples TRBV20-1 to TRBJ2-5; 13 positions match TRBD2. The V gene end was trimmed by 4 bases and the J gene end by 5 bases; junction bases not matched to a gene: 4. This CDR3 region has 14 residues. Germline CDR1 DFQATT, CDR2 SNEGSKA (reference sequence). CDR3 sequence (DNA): TGCAGTGCTACCAGGGGACTAGCGGGGGAGACCCAGTACTTC. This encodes CSATRGLAGETQYF.

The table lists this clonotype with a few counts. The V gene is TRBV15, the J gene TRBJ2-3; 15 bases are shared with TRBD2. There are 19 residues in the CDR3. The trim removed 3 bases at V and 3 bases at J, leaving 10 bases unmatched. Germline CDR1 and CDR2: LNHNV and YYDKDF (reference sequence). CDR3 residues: CATSSPGTSGGTRTDTQYF. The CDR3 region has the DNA TGTGCCACCAGCAGTCCTGGGACTAGCGGGGGGACGCGAACAGATACGCAGTATTTT.

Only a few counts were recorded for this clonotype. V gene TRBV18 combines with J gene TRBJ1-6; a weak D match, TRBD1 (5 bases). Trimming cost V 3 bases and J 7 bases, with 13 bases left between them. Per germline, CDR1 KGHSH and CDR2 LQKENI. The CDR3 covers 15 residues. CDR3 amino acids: CASSPTAVSNSPLHF. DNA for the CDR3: TGTGCCAGCTCACCGACAGCAGTGTCGAATTCACCCCTCCACTTT. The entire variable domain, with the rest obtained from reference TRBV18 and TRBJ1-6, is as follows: NAGVMQNPRHLVRRRGQEARLRCSPMKGHSHVYWYRQLPEEGLKFMVYLQKENIIDESGMPKERFSAEFPKEGPSILRIQQVVRGDSAAYFCASSPTAVSNSPLHFGNGTRLTVT.

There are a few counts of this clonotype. The CDR3 nucleotides read TGTGCCACCAGTGAAACTACCGGGACATCTTATAGCAATCAGCCCCAGCATTTT. This sequence encodes CATSETTGTSYSNQPQHF. The chain couples TRBV24-1 to TRBJ1-5; D might be TRBD1 (6 bases). CDR1 and CDR2 from the germline V gene are KGHDR and SFDVKD. Between the trimmed V and J ends, which lost 4 bases and 0 bases, there was a span of 18 bases. The CDR3 consists of 18 residues.

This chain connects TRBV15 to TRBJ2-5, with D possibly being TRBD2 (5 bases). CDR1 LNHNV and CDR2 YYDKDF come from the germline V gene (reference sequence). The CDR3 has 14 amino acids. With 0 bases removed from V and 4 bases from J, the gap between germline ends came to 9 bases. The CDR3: CATSRDRGRETQYF. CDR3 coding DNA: TGTGCCACCAGCAGAGATCGGGGAAGAGAGACCCAGTACTTC.

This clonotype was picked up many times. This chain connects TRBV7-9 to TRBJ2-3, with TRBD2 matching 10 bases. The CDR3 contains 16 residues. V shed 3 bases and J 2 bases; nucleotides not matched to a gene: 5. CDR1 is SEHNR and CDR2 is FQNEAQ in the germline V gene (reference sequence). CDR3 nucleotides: TGTGCCAGCAGCTTCAGGACTAGCGGAGACACAGATACGCAGTATTTT. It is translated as CASSFRTSGDTDTQYF.

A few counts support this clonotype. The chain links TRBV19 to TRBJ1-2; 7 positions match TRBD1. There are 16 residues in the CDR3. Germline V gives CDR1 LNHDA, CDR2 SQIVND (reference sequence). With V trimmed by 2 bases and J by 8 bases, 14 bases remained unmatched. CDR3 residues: CASSIHPRDRVRGYTF. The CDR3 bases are TGTGCCAGTAGTATACACCCTCGTGACAGGGTGAGAGGCTACACCTTC.

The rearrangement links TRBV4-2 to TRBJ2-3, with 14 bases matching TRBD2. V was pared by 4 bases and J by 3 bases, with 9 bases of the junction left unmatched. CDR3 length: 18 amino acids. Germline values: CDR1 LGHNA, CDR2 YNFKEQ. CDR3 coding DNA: TGTGCCAGCAGCCGTGGACTAGCGGGGGGTCCCGGGACAGATACGCAGTATTTT. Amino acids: CASSRGLAGGPGTDTQYF.

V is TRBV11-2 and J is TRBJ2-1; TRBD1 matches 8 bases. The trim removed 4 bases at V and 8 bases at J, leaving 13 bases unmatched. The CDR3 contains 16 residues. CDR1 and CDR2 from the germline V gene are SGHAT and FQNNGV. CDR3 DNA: TGTGCCAGCAGCTCCTACCTGAAACGACAGGGGCATGAGCAGTTCTTC. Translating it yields CASSSYLKRQGHEQFF.

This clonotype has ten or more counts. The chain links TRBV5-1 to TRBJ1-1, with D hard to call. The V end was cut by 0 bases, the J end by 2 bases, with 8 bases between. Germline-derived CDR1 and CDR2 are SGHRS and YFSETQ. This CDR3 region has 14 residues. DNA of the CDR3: TGCGCCAGCAGCTTGGGACCTCTCAACACTGAAGCTTTCTTT. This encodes CASSLGPLNTEAFF.

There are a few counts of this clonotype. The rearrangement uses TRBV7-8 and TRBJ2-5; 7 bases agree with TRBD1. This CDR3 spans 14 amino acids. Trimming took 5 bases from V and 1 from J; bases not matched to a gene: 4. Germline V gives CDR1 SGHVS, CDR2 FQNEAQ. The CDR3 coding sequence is TGTGCCAGCAGCCAAGACAGGGTCCAAGAGACCCAGTACTTC. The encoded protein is CASSQDRVQETQYF. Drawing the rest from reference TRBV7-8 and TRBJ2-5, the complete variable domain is GAGVSQSPRYKVAKRGQDVALRCDPISGHVSLFWYQQALGQGPEFLTYFQNEAQLDKSGLPSDRFFAERPEGSVSTLKIQRTQQEDSAVYLCASSQDRVQETQYFGPGTRLLVL.

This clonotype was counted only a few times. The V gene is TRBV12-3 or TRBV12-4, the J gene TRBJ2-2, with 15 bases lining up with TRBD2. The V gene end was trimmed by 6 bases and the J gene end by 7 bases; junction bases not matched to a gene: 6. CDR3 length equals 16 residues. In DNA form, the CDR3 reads TGTGCCAGCAGCAGGACTAGCGGGGGGGCCAGCGGGGAGCTGTTTTTT. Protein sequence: CASSRTSGGASGELFF.

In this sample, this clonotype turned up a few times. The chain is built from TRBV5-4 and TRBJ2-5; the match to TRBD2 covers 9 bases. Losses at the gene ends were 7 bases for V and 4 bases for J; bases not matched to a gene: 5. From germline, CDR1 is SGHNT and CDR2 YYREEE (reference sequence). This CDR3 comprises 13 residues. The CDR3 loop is CASQQAGGETQYF. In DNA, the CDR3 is TGTGCCAGCCAACAAGCGGGGGGAGAGACCCAGTACTTC.

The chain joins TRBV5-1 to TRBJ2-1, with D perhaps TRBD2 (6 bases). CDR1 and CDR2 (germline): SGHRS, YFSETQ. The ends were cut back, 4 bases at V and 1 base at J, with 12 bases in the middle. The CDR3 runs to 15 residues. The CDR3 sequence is CASSPVGGSYNEQFF. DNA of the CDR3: TGCGCCAGCAGCCCAGTGGGGGGTTCCTACAATGAGCAGTTCTTC.

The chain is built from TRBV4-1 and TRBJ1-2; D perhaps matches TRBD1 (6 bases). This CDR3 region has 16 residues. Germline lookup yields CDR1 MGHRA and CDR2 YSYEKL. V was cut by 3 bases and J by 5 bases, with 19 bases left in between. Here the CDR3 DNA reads TGCGCCAGCAGCCATGGGAGGGGGGGGCGCAGATATGGCTACACCTTC. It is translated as CASSHGRGGRRYGYTF.

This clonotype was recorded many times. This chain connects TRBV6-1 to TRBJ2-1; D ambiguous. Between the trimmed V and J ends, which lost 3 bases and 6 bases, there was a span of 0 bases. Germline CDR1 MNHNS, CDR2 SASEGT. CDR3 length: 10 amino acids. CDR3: CASSDNEQFF. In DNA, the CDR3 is TGTGCCAGCAGTGACAATGAGCAGTTCTTC.

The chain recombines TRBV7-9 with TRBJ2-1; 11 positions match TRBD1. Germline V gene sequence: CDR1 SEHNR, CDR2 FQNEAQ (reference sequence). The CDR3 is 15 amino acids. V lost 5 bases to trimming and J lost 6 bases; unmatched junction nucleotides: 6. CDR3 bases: TGTGCCAGCAGCATCCGGGACAGGGGGTTCAATGAGCAGTTCTTC. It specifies CASSIRDRGFNEQFF.

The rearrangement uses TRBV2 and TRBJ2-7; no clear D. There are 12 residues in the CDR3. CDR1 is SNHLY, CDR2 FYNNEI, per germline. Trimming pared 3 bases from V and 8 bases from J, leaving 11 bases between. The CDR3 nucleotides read TGTGCCAGCAGTGAGAGGTCACCTAAGCAGTACTTC. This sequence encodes CASSERSPKQYF.

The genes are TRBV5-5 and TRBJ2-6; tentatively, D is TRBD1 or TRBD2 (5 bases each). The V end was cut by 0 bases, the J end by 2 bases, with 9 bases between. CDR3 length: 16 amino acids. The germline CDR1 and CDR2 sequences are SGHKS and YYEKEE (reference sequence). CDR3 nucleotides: TGTGCCAGCAGCTTGGACCCGGGGCCTGGGGCCAACGTCCTGACTTTC. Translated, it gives CASSLDPGPGANVLTF.

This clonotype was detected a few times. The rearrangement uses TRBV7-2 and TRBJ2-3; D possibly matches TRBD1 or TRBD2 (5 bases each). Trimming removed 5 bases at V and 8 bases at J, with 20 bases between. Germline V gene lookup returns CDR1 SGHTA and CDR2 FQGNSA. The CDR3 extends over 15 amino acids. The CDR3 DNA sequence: TGTGCCAGCAGCGGGGGAAGCGGTTTCCCAGCTACGCAGTATTTT. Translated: CASSGGSGFPATQYF. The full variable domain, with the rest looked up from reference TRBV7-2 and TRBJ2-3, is GAGVSQSPSNKVTEKGKDVELRCDPISGHTALYWYRQSLGQGLEFLIYFQGNSAPDKSGLPSDRFSAERTGGSVSTLTIQRTQQEDSAVYLCASSGGSGFPATQYFGPGTRLTVL.

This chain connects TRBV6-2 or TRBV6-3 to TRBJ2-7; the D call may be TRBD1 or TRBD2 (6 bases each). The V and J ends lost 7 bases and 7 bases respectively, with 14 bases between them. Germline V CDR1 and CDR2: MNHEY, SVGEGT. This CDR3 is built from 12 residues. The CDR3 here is CASKEGGMEQYV. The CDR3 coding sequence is TGTGCCAGCAAGGAGGGGGGCATGGAGCAGTACGTC.

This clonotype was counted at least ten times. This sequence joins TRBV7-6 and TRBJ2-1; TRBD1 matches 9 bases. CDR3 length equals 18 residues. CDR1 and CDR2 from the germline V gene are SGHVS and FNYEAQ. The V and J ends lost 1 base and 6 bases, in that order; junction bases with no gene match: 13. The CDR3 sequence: CASSLVLAWGQGSNEQFF. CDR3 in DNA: TGTGCCAGCAGCTTAGTTTTGGCGTGGGGACAGGGTAGCAATGAGCAGTTCTTC.